This record looks at one T cell receptor (beta chain) sequence and its context. Its specificity is unknown. This entry is derived from a study of regulatory T cells in long-lasting Graves disease. The study's findings and limits: Sample size was small, which may have lowered accuracy. Gene preferences differed: TRBV28, TRBJ1-2, TRBJ2-5 in persistent cases.

The trim removed 8 bases at V and 3 bases at J, leaving 13 bases unmatched. Looked up from germline, CDR1 is SNHLY and CDR2 is FYNNEI. The CDR3 extends over 16 amino acids. Time point noted: newly diagnosed GD, antithyroid drugs for less than 3 months. Making the TCR library involved RNA that had been extracted from PBMCs. Arm-PCR of CDR3 regions and iRepertoire HTBI primers were used to build TCR beta libraries. One entry per CDR3 protein results from TCRdb running MiXCR on the multiplex PCR reads. Of roughly 260,000 distinct CDR3 sequences in the sample, about 18% were seen once. The sample was also reused in another study, on T cells in Graves' hyperthyroidism and ophthalmopathy. This second study says: The TCR CDR3 first-round RT-PCR relied on the HTBI primer set.

Sequences were derived from peripheral blood mononuclear cells (PBMCs), sampled at new diagnosis, from a patient treated with antithyroid drugs. The rearrangement joins TRBV2 to TRBJ2-1; 7 bases line up with TRBD1. This receptor was identified in a woman aged 25 to 39 with Graves disease. For the CDR3, the DNA is TGTGCCAGCTCCCGGCCCCAACAGGGGTACTACAATGAGCAGTTCTTC. Translation: CASSRPQQGYYNEQFF. The variable domain in full, completed from reference TRBV2 and TRBJ2-1, reads EPEVTQTPSHQVTQMGQEVILRCVPISNHLYFYWYRQILGQKVEFLVSFYNNEISEKSEIFDDQFSVERPDGSNFTLKIRSTKLEDSAMYFCASSRPQQGYYNEQFFGPGTRLTVL.